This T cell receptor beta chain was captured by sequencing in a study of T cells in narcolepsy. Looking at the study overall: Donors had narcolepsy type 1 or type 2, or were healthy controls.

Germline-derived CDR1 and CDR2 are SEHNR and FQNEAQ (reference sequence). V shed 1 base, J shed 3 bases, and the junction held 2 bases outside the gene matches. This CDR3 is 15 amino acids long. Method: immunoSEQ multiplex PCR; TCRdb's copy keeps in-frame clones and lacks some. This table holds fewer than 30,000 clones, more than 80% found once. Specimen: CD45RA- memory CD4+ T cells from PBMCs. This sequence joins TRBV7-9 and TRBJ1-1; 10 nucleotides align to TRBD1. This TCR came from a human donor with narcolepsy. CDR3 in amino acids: CASSLVGTGDTEAFF. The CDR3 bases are TGTGCCAGCAGCTTAGTGGGGACAGGGGACACTGAAGCTTTCTTT. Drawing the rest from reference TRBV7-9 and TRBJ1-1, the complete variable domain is DTGVSQNPRHKITKRGQNVTFRCDPISEHNRLYWYRQTLGQGPEFLTYFQNEAQLEKSRLLSDRFSAERPKGSFSTLEIQRTEQGDSAMYLCASSLVGTGDTEAFFGQGTRLTVV.